Following are 2 T cell receptor beta chains from one sample sequenced in a study of blood T cell repertoires in COVID-19 (dated by TCRdb to 2019 to 2021). The library was prepared using the immunoSEQ multiplex PCR assay. TCRdb holds this immuneACCESS table with in-frame rearrangements only. Some clones are missing; in checked studies, unresolved V genes explain under half, and the rest has no known cause. Counted in this sample were fewer than 150,000 clones; roughly four fifths of them appeared once. The top ten clones comprise about a sixth of the sample. The sequenced sample was PBMCs or T cells enriched from blood (not recorded which). These TCRs come from a young man who had recovered from COVID-19.

This clone was seen more than once but under ten times. This chain connects TRBV4-2 to TRBJ1-5; TRBD1 agrees at 9 bases. The V gene end was trimmed by 5 bases and the J gene end by 6 bases; junction bases not matched to a gene: 8. The CDR3 spans 15 residues. CDR1 LGHNA and CDR2 YNFKEQ come from the germline V gene. CDR3 loop: CASSYTGTGFQPQHF. CDR3 DNA sequence: TGTGCCAGCAGCTACACCGGGACAGGGTTTCAGCCCCAGCATTTT.

A word on this clone: The same CDR3 also results from other DNA sequences found in this sample. V is TRBV20-1 and J is TRBJ2-1, with D unclear. V shed 1 base and J shed 6 bases, with 4 bases lying between them. CDR3 size: 11 residues. Germline V gives CDR1 DFQATT, CDR2 SNEGSKA (reference sequence). Written as DNA, the CDR3 is TGCAGTGCTAGAGCAGGCAATGAGCAGTTCTTC. Translation gives CSARAGNEQFF.